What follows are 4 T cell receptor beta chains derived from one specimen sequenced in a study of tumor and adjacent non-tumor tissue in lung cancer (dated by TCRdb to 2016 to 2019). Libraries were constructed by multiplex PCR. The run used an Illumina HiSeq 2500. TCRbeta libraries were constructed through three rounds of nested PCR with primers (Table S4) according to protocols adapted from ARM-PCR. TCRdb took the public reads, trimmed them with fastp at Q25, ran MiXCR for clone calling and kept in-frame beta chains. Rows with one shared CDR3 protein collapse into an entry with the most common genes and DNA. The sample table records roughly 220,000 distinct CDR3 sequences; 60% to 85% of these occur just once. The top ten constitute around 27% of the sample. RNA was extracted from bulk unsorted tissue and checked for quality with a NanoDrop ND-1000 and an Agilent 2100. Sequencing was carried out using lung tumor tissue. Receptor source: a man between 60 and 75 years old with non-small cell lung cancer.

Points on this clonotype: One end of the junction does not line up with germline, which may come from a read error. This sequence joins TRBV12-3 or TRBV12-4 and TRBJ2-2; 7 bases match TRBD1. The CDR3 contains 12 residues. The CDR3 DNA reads TGTGTCAGCCATGACCCAACAGGGGAACTGTTTTTT. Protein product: CVSHDPTGELFF.

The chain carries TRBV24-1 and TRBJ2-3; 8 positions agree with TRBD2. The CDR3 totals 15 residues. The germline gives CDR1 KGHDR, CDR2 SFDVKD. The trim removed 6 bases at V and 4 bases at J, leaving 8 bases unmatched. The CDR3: CATSMETSDSDTQYF. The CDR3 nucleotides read TGTGCCACCAGTATGGAGACTAGCGATTCAGATACGCAGTATTTT.

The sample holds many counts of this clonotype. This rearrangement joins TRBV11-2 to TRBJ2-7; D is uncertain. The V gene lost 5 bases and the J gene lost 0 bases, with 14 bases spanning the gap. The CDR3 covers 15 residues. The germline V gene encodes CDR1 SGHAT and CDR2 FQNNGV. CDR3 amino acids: CASSPRRQTSYEQYF. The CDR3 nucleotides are TGTGCCAGCAGCCCCCGGCGCCAGACCTCCTACGAGCAGTACTTC.

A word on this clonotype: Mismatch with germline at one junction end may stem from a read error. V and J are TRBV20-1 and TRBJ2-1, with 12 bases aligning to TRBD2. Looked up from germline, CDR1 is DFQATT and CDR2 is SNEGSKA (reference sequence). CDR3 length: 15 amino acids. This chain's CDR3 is CSAVRWLAGGREQLF. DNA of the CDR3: TGCAGTGCTGTACGATGGCTAGCGGGGGGGCGGGAGCAGCTCTTC.